A selection of T cell receptor beta chains follows, all from one sample in a study of shared clonotypes between healthy human individuals. The data were produced by immunoSEQ multiplex PCR, yet TCRdb's version contains in-frame clones alone and is incomplete. The repertoire consists of about 1.1 million clones, with around three quarters occurring once and the leading ten covering almost 0.9%. The sample was memory CD4+ T cells from PBMCs. Receptor source: a man aged 18 to 35 in good health. Some clones in this sample may be carry-over from other donors' samples. CDR3s include the opening cysteine and the closing phenylalanine or tryptophan. Each record gives: CDR3 length, D gene, clone size, V gene, J gene, CDR3 DNA, CDR3 protein. D genes are given only for firm matches. Clone size is shown for a subset of rows, as once, few, many or a class of expanded clone.

CDR3 length: 16; D gene: TRBD1; clone size: NA; V gene: TRBV5-6; J gene: TRBJ1-2; CDR3 DNA: TGTGCCAGCAGCTTCGGACAGGGGAATGTTCTGGATGGCTACACCTTC; CDR3 protein: CASSFGQGNVLDGYTF
CDR3 length: 13; D gene: NA; clone size: NA; V gene: TRBV18; J gene: TRBJ2-3; CDR3 DNA: TGTGCCAGCTCACCAGGGGTGGGAGATACGCAGTATTTT; CDR3 protein: CASSPGVGDTQYF
CDR3 length: 15; D gene: NA; clone size: NA; V gene: TRBV7-2; J gene: TRBJ2-3; CDR3 DNA: TGTGCCAGCAGCTTAGTCCGGTCTAGTGCAGATACGCAGTATTTT; CDR3 protein: CASSLVRSSADTQYF
CDR3 length: 16; D gene: NA; clone size: NA; V gene: TRBV5-4; J gene: TRBJ2-3; CDR3 DNA: TGTGCCAGCAGCTTGGCGGGAGTGCGTAGCACAGATACGCAGTATTTT; CDR3 protein: CASSLAGVRSTDTQYF
CDR3 length: 16; D gene: TRBD2; clone size: NA; V gene: TRBV9; J gene: TRBJ2-5; CDR3 DNA: TGTGCCAGCAGCCTCATGGGACTAGCGGGAGAAGAGACCCAGTACTTC; CDR3 protein: CASSLMGLAGEETQYF
CDR3 length: 14; D gene: NA; clone size: NA; V gene: TRBV5-6; J gene: TRBJ2-7; CDR3 DNA: TGTGCCAGCAGCCCCGGAGGCTATTCCTACGAGCAGTACTTC; CDR3 protein: CASSPGGYSYEQYF
CDR3 length: 11; D gene: NA; clone size: NA; V gene: TRBV20-1; J gene: TRBJ2-5; CDR3 DNA: TGCAGTGCCAAAGTCAAAGAGACCCAGTACTTC; CDR3 protein: CSAKVKETQYF
CDR3 length: 13; D gene: NA; clone size: NA; V gene: TRBV7-2; J gene: TRBJ1-1; CDR3 DNA: TGTGCCAGCAGCTCCTCAGGGAACACTGAAGCTTTCTTT; CDR3 protein: CASSSSGNTEAFF
CDR3 length: 14; D gene: NA; clone size: NA; V gene: TRBV7-8; J gene: TRBJ2-7; CDR3 DNA: TGTGCCAGCAGCTTATTCACTAGCTCCTACGAGCAGTACTTC; CDR3 protein: CASSLFTSSYEQYF
CDR3 length: 14; D gene: NA; clone size: NA; V gene: TRBV5-6; J gene: TRBJ1-5; CDR3 DNA: TGTGCCAGCAGCTTCGGAGGGAGCCCTCAGCCCCAGCATTTT; CDR3 protein: CASSFGGSPQPQHF
CDR3 length: 15; D gene: NA; clone size: NA; V gene: TRBV9; J gene: TRBJ1-3; CDR3 DNA: TGTGCCAGCAGCGTCTTGGGGGGATCTGGAAACACCATATATTTT; CDR3 protein: CASSVLGGSGNTIYF
CDR3 length: 13; D gene: NA; clone size: NA; V gene: TRBV10-1; J gene: TRBJ1-1; CDR3 DNA: TGCGCCAGCAGTGCTCACAGGGATGTTGAAGCTTTCTTT; CDR3 protein: CASSAHRDVEAFF
CDR3 length: 14; D gene: NA; clone size: few; V gene: TRBV6-1; J gene: TRBJ1-2; CDR3 DNA: TGTGCCAGCAGTGTATTGGGTCGGGAATATGGCTACACCTTC; CDR3 protein: CASSVLGREYGYTF
CDR3 length: 13; D gene: NA; clone size: NA; V gene: TRBV6-4; J gene: TRBJ2-3; CDR3 DNA: TGTGCCAGCAGTGACTATCCGGCCGATACGCAGTATTTT; CDR3 protein: CASSDYPADTQYF
CDR3 length: 16; D gene: NA; clone size: NA; V gene: TRBV6-5; J gene: TRBJ2-1; CDR3 DNA: TGTGCCAGCAGTTACTCTGGGACGGAGAAACGCAATGAGCAGTTCTTC; CDR3 protein: CASSYSGTEKRNEQFF
CDR3 length: 16; D gene: NA; clone size: NA; V gene: TRBV5-1; J gene: TRBJ2-2; CDR3 DNA: TGCGCCAGCAGCCTAACTTCGACAGAACCGGCCGGGGAGCTGTTTTTT; CDR3 protein: CASSLTSTEPAGELFF
CDR3 length: 14; D gene: NA; clone size: NA; V gene: TRBV29-1; J gene: TRBJ2-7; CDR3 DNA: TGCAGCGTTGAACGAGGCGGTCAGCCCCGGGTGAGACACTTC; CDR3 protein: CSVERGGQPRVRHF
CDR3 length: 15; D gene: TRBD2; clone size: NA; V gene: TRBV29-1; J gene: TRBJ2-5; CDR3 DNA: TGCAGCGTTGTAAGGTCGACGGGGGGTGGAGAGACCCAGTACTTC; CDR3 protein: CSVVRSTGGGETQYF
CDR3 length: 12; D gene: NA; clone size: NA; V gene: TRBV28; J gene: TRBJ2-2; CDR3 DNA: TGTGCCAGCAGTCCCGGTTACGGGGAGCTGTTTTTT; CDR3 protein: CASSPGYGELFF
CDR3 length: 12; D gene: NA; clone size: NA; V gene: TRBV2; J gene: TRBJ2-3; CDR3 DNA: TGTGCCAGCAGTGAACCCCGCGGTGCGCAGTATTTT; CDR3 protein: CASSEPRGAQYF
CDR3 length: 12; D gene: NA; clone size: NA; V gene: TRBV30; J gene: TRBJ2-7; CDR3 DNA: TGTGCCTGGAGTGTGGGTCCGGGCGAGCAGTACTTC; CDR3 protein: CAWSVGPGEQYF
CDR3 length: 16; D gene: TRBD2; clone size: NA; V gene: TRBV9; J gene: TRBJ2-5; CDR3 DNA: TGTGCCAGCAGCGTAGAGGGAGGGGCCTACCAAGAGACCCAGTACTTC; CDR3 protein: CASSVEGGAYQETQYF
CDR3 length: 11; D gene: NA; clone size: many; V gene: TRBV20-1; J gene: TRBJ2-5; CDR3 DNA: TGCAGTGGACAGAGTCAAGAGACCCAGTACTTC; CDR3 protein: CSGQSQETQYF
CDR3 length: 13; D gene: NA; clone size: NA; V gene: TRBV6-1; J gene: TRBJ2-7; CDR3 DNA: TGTGCCAGCAGTGAGGGTAACGCCTACGAGCAGTACTTC; CDR3 protein: CASSEGNAYEQYF